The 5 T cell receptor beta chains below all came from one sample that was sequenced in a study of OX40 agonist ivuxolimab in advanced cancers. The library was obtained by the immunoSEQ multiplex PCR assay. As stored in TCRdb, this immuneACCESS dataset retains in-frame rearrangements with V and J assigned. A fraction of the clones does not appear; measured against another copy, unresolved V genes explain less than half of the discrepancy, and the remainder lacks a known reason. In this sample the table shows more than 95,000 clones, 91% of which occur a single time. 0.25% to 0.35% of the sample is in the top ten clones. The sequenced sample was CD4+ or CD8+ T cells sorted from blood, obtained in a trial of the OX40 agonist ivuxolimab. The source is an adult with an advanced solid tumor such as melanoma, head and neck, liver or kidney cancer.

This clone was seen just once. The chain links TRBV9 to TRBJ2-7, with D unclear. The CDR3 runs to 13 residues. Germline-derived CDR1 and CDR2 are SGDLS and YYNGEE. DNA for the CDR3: TGTCTCCCTCAGAGCTTCAACCCACGGGAGCAGTACTTC. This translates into CLPQSFNPREQYF.

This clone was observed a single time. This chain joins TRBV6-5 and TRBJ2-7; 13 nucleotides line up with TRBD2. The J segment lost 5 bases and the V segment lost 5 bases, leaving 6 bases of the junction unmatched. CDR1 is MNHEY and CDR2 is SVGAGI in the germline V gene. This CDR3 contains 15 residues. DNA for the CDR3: TGTGCCAGCAGTACGCAGACTAGCGGGAGGCACGAGCAGTACTTC. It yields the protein CASSTQTSGRHEQYF.

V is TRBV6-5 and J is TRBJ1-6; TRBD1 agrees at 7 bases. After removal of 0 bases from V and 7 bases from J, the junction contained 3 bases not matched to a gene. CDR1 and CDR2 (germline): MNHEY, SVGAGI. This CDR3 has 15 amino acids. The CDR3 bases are TGTGCCAGCAGTTACTCGATGACAGGGAATTCACCCCTCCACTTT. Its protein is CASSYSMTGNSPLHF.

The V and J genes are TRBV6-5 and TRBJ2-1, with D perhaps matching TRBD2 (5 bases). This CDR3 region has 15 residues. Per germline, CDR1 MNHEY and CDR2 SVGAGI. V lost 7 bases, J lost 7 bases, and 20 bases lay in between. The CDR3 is CASTQISISGNEQFF. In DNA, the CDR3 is TGTGCCAGCACCCAAATTAGTATATCGGGGAATGAGCAGTTCTTC.

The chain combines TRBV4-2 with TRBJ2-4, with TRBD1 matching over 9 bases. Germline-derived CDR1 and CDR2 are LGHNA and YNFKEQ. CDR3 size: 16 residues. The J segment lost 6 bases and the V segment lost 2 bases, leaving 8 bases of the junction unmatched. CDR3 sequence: CASSQTPGTGTNIQYF. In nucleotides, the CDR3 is TGTGCCAGCAGCCAAACCCCCGGGACAGGGACAAACATTCAGTACTTC.